The 14 T cell receptor beta chains below all came from one sample that was sequenced in a study of cytomegalovirus exposure and HLA in healthy donors. With 60 Vbeta and 13 Jbeta primers, the PCR was carried out. Here immunoSEQ multiplex PCR was the method, and the copy in TCRdb shows in-frame clones only, minus some. The sample consists of 120,000 or so clones, approximately 80% of them appearing once. The source material was PBMCs. The receptors here all came from a man between 18 and 35 years old in good health and CMV-seronegative.

The chain has TRBV4-1 and TRBJ2-1; 9 nucleotides align to TRBD2. CDR3 length: 18 amino acids. Germline trimming cut 5 bases from V and 0 bases from J; bases unmatched to any gene: 11. Germline values: CDR1 MGHRA, CDR2 YSYEKL. CDR3 region: CASSSGLAGTPSYNEQFF. The CDR3 nucleotides read TGCGCCAGCAGCTCGGGGCTAGCGGGGACCCCCTCCTACAATGAGCAGTTCTTC.

The rearrangement uses TRBV7-9 and TRBJ2-7, with 8 positions matching TRBD1. Germline CDR1 is SEHNR and CDR2 is FQNEAQ (reference sequence). After removal of 4 bases from V and 6 bases from J, the junction contained 5 bases not matched to a gene. The CDR3 is 13 amino acids. The CDR3 sequence: CASSWTGFGEQYF. The CDR3 DNA reads TGTGCCAGCAGCTGGACAGGGTTCGGCGAGCAGTACTTC. The entire variable domain, with the rest obtained from reference TRBV7-9 and TRBJ2-7, is as follows: DTGVSQNPRHKITKRGQNVTFRCDPISEHNRLYWYRQTLGQGPEFLTYFQNEAQLEKSRLLSDRFSAERPKGSFSTLEIQRTEQGDSAMYLCASSWTGFGEQYFGPGTRLTVT.

Remarks on this clone: The same CDR3 is also encoded by other DNA sequences in this sample. The rearrangement links TRBV11-2 to TRBJ2-7; 9 bases line up with TRBD1. The germline CDR1 and CDR2 sequences are SGHAT and FQNNGV. CDR3 length: 15 residues. J gave up 3 bases and V 0 bases, and 3 bases lay outside the gene matches. The DNA of the CDR3 is TGTGCCAGCAGCTTAGAGGGGACAGGGCACTACGAGCAGTACTTC. Translating gives CASSLEGTGHYEQYF.

CDR3 DNA sequence: TGCAGCGTTCACGGACAACAAGAGACCCAGTACTTC. Its translation is CSVHGQQETQYF. The chain couples TRBV29-1 to TRBJ2-5; TRBD1 is a possible D gene (5 bases). The CDR3 is 12 amino acids. The germline V gene encodes CDR1 SQVTM and CDR2 ANQGSEA. Trimming stripped 5 bases from V and 2 bases from J, with 9 bases between.

This clone was seen more than once but under ten times. The rearrangement joins TRBV5-6 to TRBJ1-2, with 7 nucleotides matching TRBD1. Germline V gene data show CDR1 as SGHDT and CDR2 as YYEEEE. The CDR3 has 14 amino acids. V was pared by 4 bases and J by 0 bases, with 3 bases of the junction left unmatched. This CDR3 reads CASSRDRSNYGYTF. Here the CDR3 DNA reads TGTGCCAGCAGCCGGGACAGATCTAACTATGGCTACACCTTC.

This clone was found once. The chain joins TRBV19 to TRBJ1-1, with a weak D call TRBD1 (5 bases). CDR3 length: 14 residues. V shed 11 bases and J shed 6 bases, with 22 bases lying between them. Looked up from germline, CDR1 is LNHDA and CDR2 is SQIVND (reference sequence). The CDR3: CAANAGISEAEAFF. The CDR3 coding sequence is TGTGCCGCAAATGCAGGGATTAGTGAGGCTGAAGCTTTCTTT.

This chain's CDR3 is CASSLRGNTGELFF. CDR3 DNA: TGTGCCAGCAGCTTACGAGGGAACACCGGGGAGCTGTTTTTT. V and J are TRBV7-9 and TRBJ2-2; D gene unclear. Germline V lookup: CDR1 SEHNR, CDR2 FQNEAQ (reference sequence). The ends were cut back, 2 bases at V and 1 base at J, with 5 bases in the middle. This CDR3 has 14 residues.

The chain joins TRBV7-9 to TRBJ1-6, with D maybe TRBD1 (5 bases). There are 15 residues in the CDR3. The germline V gene has CDR1 SEHNR and CDR2 FQNEAQ (reference sequence). V was cut by 3 bases and J by 5 bases, with 11 bases left in between. The CDR3 reads CASSLGGGDNSPLHF. The DNA for the CDR3 is TGTGCCAGCAGCTTGGGGGGAGGTGATAATTCACCCCTCCACTTT.

J is TRBJ1-4 and V is TRBV5-1, with 7 nucleotides matching TRBD1. The V and J ends lost 1 base and 8 bases, in that order; junction bases with no gene match: 5. This CDR3 spans 14 amino acids. The germline V gene has CDR1 SGHRS and CDR2 YFSETQ. In nucleotides, the CDR3 is TGCGCCAGCAGCTTGTCGACAGGGCCCGAAAAACTGTTTTTT. Its protein is CASSLSTGPEKLFF.

As to this clone: One end of the junction varies from germline; a read error may be responsible. The genes are TRBV7-9 and TRBJ1-1; 11 bases agree with TRBD1. CDR3 size: 17 residues. Per the germline V gene, CDR1 is SEHNR and CDR2 is FQNEAQ (reference sequence). The CDR3 is CSSSLPGQGEVNTEAFF. The DNA of the CDR3 is TGTTCCAGCAGCTTACCGGGACAGGGGGAAGTGAACACTGAAGCTTTCTTT.

The chain recombines TRBV2 with TRBJ1-2; weak D call: TRBD1 (5 bases). With 3 bases removed from V and 2 bases from J, the gap between germline ends came to 19 bases. This CDR3 contains 17 residues. CDR1 and CDR2 from the germline V gene are SNHLY and FYNNEI. The CDR3 region has the DNA TGTGCCAGCAGTGATGGTGTTTGGGCAGGGAGGAACTATGGCTACACCTTC. This encodes CASSDGVWAGRNYGYTF. The variable domain in full, completed from reference TRBV2 and TRBJ1-2, reads EPEVTQTPSHQVTQMGQEVILRCVPISNHLYFYWYRQILGQKVEFLVSFYNNEISEKSEIFDDQFSVERPDGSNFTLKIRSTKLEDSAMYFCASSDGVWAGRNYGYTFGSGTRLTVV.

The chain couples TRBV25-1 to TRBJ2-2; TRBD2 agrees at 8 bases. CDR1 and CDR2 (germline): MGHDK, SYGVNS. The CDR3 covers 17 residues. The trim removed 5 bases at V and 4 bases at J, leaving 12 bases unmatched. CDR3 DNA sequence: TGTGCCAGCAGTCCCCGGGGAGCGGGGGCACTCACCGGGGAGCTGTTTTTT. It codes for CASSPRGAGALTGELFF. The full variable domain, with the rest looked up from reference TRBV25-1 and TRBJ2-2, is EADIYQTPRYLVIGTGKKITLECSQTMGHDKMYWYQQDPGMELHLIHYSYGVNSTEKGDLSSESTVSRIRTEHFPLTLESARPSHTSQYLCASSPRGAGALTGELFFGEGSRLTVL.

This clone was recorded only once. V gene TRBV18 combines with J gene TRBJ2-5, with no clear D. This CDR3 is built from 14 residues. CDR1 is KGHSH and CDR2 is LQKENI in the germline V gene. The V end lost 0 bases, the J end lost 5 bases, and 10 bases lay between the germline ends. CDR3 coding DNA: TGTGCCAGCTCACCACCGTCAACCCGGGAGACCCAGTACTTC. It encodes CASSPPSTRETQYF.

This clone came up a few times. V usage is TRBV5-6 and J usage is TRBJ1-3, with 7 bases matching TRBD1. With 4 bases clipped from V and 11 bases from J, the junction kept 6 bases outside the gene matches. The CDR3 totals 12 residues. Germline V gives CDR1 SGHDT, CDR2 YYEEEE. DNA for the CDR3: TGTGCCAGCAGCGTCGACAGGGAAGCCATATATTTT. This gives the protein CASSVDREAIYF.